The rows below give T cell receptor beta chains drawn from one sample of a study of CD8 T cells in Susac syndrome. Each CDR3 protein is one row after TCRdb ran MiXCR on the immunoSEQ multiplex PCR reads. The data contain about 120,000 distinct CDR3 sequences, about nine tenths of them singletons. The sequenced sample was CD4+ T cells from PBMCs. The receptor source for this set is a human donor in good health. The CDR3 runs from the conserved cysteine through the conserved F or W. Each record gives: V gene, clone size, J gene, CDR3 length, D gene, CDR3 protein, CDR3 DNA. D genes are given only for firm matches. Part of the rows lack a size; the others show once, few, many or a class for expanded clones.

>TRBV6-2/TRBV6-3|-|TRBJ2-7|15|TRBD2
CASRGTGLAPGEQYF
TGTGCCAGCAGGGGGACGGGACTAGCCCCGGGCGAGCAGTACTTC
>TRBV20-1|-|TRBJ1-1|9|-
CSASESAFF
TGCAGTGCTAGCGAATCGGCTTTCTTT
>TRBV12-3/TRBV12-4|-|TRBJ2-5|12|-
CASSSTRLTQYF
TGTGCCAGCAGTTCCACCAGGCTGACCCAGTACTTC
>TRBV3-1|-|TRBJ2-6|14|-
CASSQVTGANVLTF
TGTGCCAGCAGCCAAGTTACTGGGGCCAACGTCCTGACTTTC
>TRBV23-1|-|TRBJ1-5|15|-
CASGFCGTDNQPQHF
TGCGCCAGCGGATTCTGCGGGACGGATAATCAGCCCCAGCATTTT
>TRBV9|-|TRBJ2-5|14|-
CASSVGGPGETQYF
TGTGCCAGCAGCGTAGGAGGCCCTGGAGAGACCCAGTACTTC
>TRBV7-2|-|TRBJ2-5|16|-
CASSLAPWRGQATQYF
TGTGCCAGCAGCTTAGCCCCCTGGCGGGGGCAAGCGACCCAGTACTTC
>TRBV20-1|-|TRBJ2-2|17|TRBD1
CSATDPSRGQITGELFF
TGCAGTGCCACTGACCCAAGCAGGGGGCAGATCACCGGGGAGCTGTTTTTT
>TRBV19|-|TRBJ1-1|13|-
CASRDYGYTEAFF
TGTGCCAGTCGCGACTACGGGTACACTGAAGCTTTCTTT
>TRBV7-2|-|TRBJ1-2|15|TRBD1
CASSPGTETRGGYTF
TGTGCCAGCAGCCCGGGGACAGAAACGAGAGGCGGCTACACCTTC
>TRBV6-1|-|TRBJ1-4|13|-
CASRQINNEKLFF
TGTGCCAGTCGACAGATTAATAATGAAAAACTGTTTTTT
>TRBV29-1|-|TRBJ2-2|13|TRBD1
CSAATGTTGELFF
TGCAGCGCCGCGACAGGGACGACCGGGGAGCTGTTTTTT
>TRBV29-1|-|TRBJ1-1|11|-
CSVSLNTEAFF
TGCAGCGTTTCTTTGAACACTGAAGCTTTCTTT
>TRBV11-2|once|TRBJ1-2|15|-
CASSLEPGANYGYTF
TGTGCCAGCAGCTTAGAACCGGGGGCGAACTATGGCTACACCTTC
>TRBV20-1|-|TRBJ2-1|16|TRBD2
CSATRPGTSGYNEQFF
TGCAGTGCTACCCGACCGGGGACTAGCGGCTACAATGAGCAGTTCTTC
>TRBV9|-|TRBJ2-7|15|TRBD1
CASSPTGEFGYEQYF
TGTGCCAGCAGCCCTACAGGGGAATTTGGCTACGAGCAGTACTTC
>TRBV7-2|-|TRBJ2-4|15|TRBD2
CASSAGGLAKNIQYF
TGTGCCAGCAGCGCGGGGGGACTTGCCAAAAACATTCAGTACTTC
>TRBV4-3|-|TRBJ2-1|18|-
CASSPRDSAPLSYNEQFF
TGCGCCAGCAGCCCGCGGGACAGCGCGCCGCTCTCCTACAATGAGCAGTTCTTC
>TRBV13|-|TRBJ1-1|11|-
CASSLLGGAFF
TGTGCCAGCAGCTTACTTGGCGGCGCTTTCTTT
>TRBV11-1|-|TRBJ2-2|15|-
CASTQASVNTGELFF
TGTGCCAGCACCCAAGCTAGCGTGAACACCGGGGAGCTGTTTTTT
>TRBV19|-|TRBJ2-5|15|TRBD2
CASSELAGYQETQYF
TGTGCCAGTAGTGAACTAGCGGGTTATCAAGAGACCCAGTACTTC
>TRBV20-1|-|TRBJ2-5|13|TRBD1
CSAPKQGKETQYF
TGCAGTGCTCCGAAACAGGGGAAAGAGACCCAGTACTTC
>TRBV5-1|-|TRBJ1-1|14|-
CASSYKGTPTGAFF
TGCGCCAGCAGCTACAAGGGGACGCCCACTGGAGCCTTCTTT
>TRBV29-1|-|TRBJ2-7|13|-
CSVRVQEPYEQYF
TGCAGCGTTAGGGTACAGGAGCCCTACGAGCAGTACTTC
>TRBV12-3/TRBV12-4|-|TRBJ2-7|15|TRBD1
CASVGPDRGLYEQYF
TGTGCCAGCGTCGGGCCGGACAGGGGCCTCTACGAGCAGTACTTC
>TRBV19|-|TRBJ1-5|15|TRBD1
CASSIGQGGNQPQHF
TGTGCCAGTAGTATAGGCCAGGGGGGCAATCAGCCCCAGCATTTT
>TRBV5-4|-|TRBJ2-1|13|-
CASRPDTYNEQFF
TGTGCCAGCAGACCGGACACCTACAATGAGCAGTTCTTC
>TRBV29-1|-|TRBJ1-2|13|-
CSVDWGPAYGYTF
TGCAGCGTTGATTGGGGGCCGGCCTATGGCTACACCTTC
>TRBV20-1|-|TRBJ2-7|14|-
CSARYGAGTYEQYF
TGCAGTGCTAGATATGGCGCAGGGACCTACGAGCAGTACTTC
>TRBV30|-|TRBJ1-6|14|-
CAWRISGDNSPLHF
TGTGCCTGGAGAATTTCAGGGGATAATTCACCCCTCCACTTT
>TRBV27|-|TRBJ1-2|15|TRBD1
CASRGTGGINYGYTF
TGTGCCAGCAGAGGAACAGGGGGCATTAACTATGGCTACACCTTC
>TRBV7-2|-|TRBJ1-1|15|-
CASSLRGAGNTEAFF
TGTGCCAGCAGCTTACGGGGTGCCGGGAACACTGAAGCTTTCTTT
>TRBV4-2|-|TRBJ2-1|18|TRBD1
CASSQDSEGQGRGNEQFF
TGTGCCAGCAGCCAAGATTCGGAGGGACAGGGAAGGGGGAATGAGCAGTTCTTC
>TRBV7-2|-|TRBJ1-1|16|-
CASSLASIRAGTEAFF
TGTGCCAGCAGCTTAGCGTCCATCCGCGCAGGCACTGAAGCTTTCTTT
>TRBV7-2|-|TRBJ2-3|16|-
CASSSMGLGGTDTQYF
TGTGCCAGCAGCTCAATGGGACTGGGCGGAACAGATACGCAGTATTTT
>TRBV3-1|-|TRBJ2-5|13|-
CASSQGSGGTQYF
TGTGCCAGCAGCCAAGGATCCGGAGGGACCCAGTACTTC
>TRBV16|-|TRBJ2-1|13|-
CASSHGVRNEQFF
TGTGCCAGCAGCCATGGGGTTCGCAATGAGCAGTTCTTC
>TRBV13|-|TRBJ1-2|15|-
CASSSSPQTTIGYTF
TGTGCCAGCAGCTCGTCCCCACAGACGACTATTGGCTACACCTTC
>TRBV12-3/TRBV12-4|-|TRBJ1-4|15|-
CASSFVGELNEKLFF
TGTGCCAGCAGTTTCGTAGGGGAGCTTAATGAAAAACTGTTTTTT
>TRBV20-1|-|TRBJ1-1|13|-
CSARGGGDTEAFF
TGCAGTGCTAGAGGAGGGGGGGACACTGAAGCTTTCTTT
>TRBV4-3|-|TRBJ2-2|20|TRBD1
CASSQGNPPRQGIGTGELFF
TGCGCCAGCAGCCAAGGGAACCCCCCGAGACAGGGTATCGGCACCGGGGAGCTGTTTTTT
>TRBV5-1|-|TRBJ2-6|15|-
CASQENIAGANVLTF
TGCGCCTCCCAGGAGAACATCGCTGGGGCCAACGTCCTGACTTTC
>TRBV12-3/TRBV12-4|-|TRBJ2-3|13|-
CASSFSMADTQYF
TGTGCCAGCAGTTTTTCCATGGCAGATACGCAGTATTTT
>TRBV5-4|once|TRBJ1-2|15|-
CASSPGGRRGYGYTF
TGTGCCAGCAGCCCGGGGGGCCGTCGGGGCTATGGCTACACCTTC
>TRBV6-2/TRBV6-3|-|TRBJ2-7|15|TRBD2
CASSDPRGSAYEQYF
TGTGCCAGCAGTGATCCCCGCGGGAGCGCCTACGAGCAGTACTTC